The sequence of this TCR beta chain was determined in a study of blood T cell repertoires in COVID-19. As for the study in general: The United States, Italy and Spain supplied acute and convalescent COVID-19 samples.

This CDR3 has 15 residues. Germline CDR1 reads SNHLY; CDR2 reads FYNNEI. Trimming shortened V by 7 bases and J by 6 bases, and 21 bases separated the two germline ends. Original processing notes: How many nucleated cells were present was estimated from reference gene primer amplification. Only in-frame clones appear in the TCRdb table, and some are missing; sequencing was by immunoSEQ multiplex PCR. That table furnishes V, J and clone size, whereas the DNA furnished D and trimming. The repertoire holds approximately 250,000 clones, with around 86% as singletons. The sequencing sample was made of peripheral blood. The chain uses TRBV2 and TRBJ1-2; D ambiguous. The TCR was taken from a woman aged 60-75 years who had recovered from COVID-19. CDR3 coding DNA: TGTGCCAGCATCCCCTCTGGAGCGGCGGGTGATGGCTACACCTTC. Translated: CASIPSGAAGDGYTF. The full variable domain, with the rest looked up from reference TRBV2 and TRBJ1-2, is EPEVTQTPSHQVTQMGQEVILRCVPISNHLYFYWYRQILGQKVEFLVSFYNNEISEKSEIFDDQFSVERPDGSNFTLKIRSTKLEDSAMYFCASIPSGAAGDGYTFGSGTRLTVV.